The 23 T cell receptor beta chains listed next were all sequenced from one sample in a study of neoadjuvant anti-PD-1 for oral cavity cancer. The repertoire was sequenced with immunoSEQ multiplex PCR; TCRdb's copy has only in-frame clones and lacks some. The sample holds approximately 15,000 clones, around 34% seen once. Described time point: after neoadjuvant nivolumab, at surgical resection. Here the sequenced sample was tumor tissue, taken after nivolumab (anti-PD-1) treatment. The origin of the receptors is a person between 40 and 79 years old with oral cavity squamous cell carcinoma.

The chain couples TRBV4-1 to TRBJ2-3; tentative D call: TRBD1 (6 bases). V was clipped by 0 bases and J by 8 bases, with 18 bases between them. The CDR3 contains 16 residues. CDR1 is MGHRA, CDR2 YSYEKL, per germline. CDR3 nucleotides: TGCGCCAGCAGCCAAGATACAGGGCGTGGGGGTATTACGCAGTATTTT. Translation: CASSQDTGRGGITQYF.

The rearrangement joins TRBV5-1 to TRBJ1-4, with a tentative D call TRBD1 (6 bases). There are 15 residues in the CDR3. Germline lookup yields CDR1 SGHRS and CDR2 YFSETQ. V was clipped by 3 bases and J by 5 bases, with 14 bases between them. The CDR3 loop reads CASSSRGLFNEKLFF. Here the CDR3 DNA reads TGCGCCAGCAGCTCTAGGGGGTTGTTCAATGAAAAACTGTTTTTT.

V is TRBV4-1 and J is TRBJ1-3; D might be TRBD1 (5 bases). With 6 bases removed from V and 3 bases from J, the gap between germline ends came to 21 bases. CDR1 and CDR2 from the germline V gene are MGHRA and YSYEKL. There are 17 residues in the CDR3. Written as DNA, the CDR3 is TGCGCCAGCAGACCTGACTCCGGGGGTTCTGGTGGAAACACCATATATTTT. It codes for CASRPDSGGSGGNTIYF.

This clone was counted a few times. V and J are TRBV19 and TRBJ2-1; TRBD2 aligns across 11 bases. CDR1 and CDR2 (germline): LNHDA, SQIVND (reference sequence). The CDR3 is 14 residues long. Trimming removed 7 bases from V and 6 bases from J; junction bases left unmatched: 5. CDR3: CASTTSGERNEQFF. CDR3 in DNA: TGTGCCAGTACGACTAGCGGGGAGCGCAATGAGCAGTTCTTC.

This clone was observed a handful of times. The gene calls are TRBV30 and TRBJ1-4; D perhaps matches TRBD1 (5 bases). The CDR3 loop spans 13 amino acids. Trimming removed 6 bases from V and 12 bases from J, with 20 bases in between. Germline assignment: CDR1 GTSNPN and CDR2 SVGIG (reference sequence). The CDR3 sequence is CACLRGIGRELFF. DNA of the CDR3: TGTGCCTGCTTGAGGGGAATCGGGCGGGAACTGTTTTTT.

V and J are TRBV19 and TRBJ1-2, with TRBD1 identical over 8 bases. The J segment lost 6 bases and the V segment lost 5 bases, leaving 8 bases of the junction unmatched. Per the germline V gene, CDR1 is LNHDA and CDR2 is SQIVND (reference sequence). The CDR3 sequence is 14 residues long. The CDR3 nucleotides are TGTGCCAGTAGTGGCAGGGGGCGAGCGGATGGCTACACCTTC. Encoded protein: CASSGRGRADGYTF.

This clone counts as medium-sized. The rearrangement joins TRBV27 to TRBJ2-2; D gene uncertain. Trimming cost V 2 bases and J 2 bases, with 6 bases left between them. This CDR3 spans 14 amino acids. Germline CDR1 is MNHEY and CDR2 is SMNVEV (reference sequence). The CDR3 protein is CASSLTENTGELFF. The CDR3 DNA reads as TGTGCCAGCAGTTTAACGGAAAACACCGGGGAGCTGTTTTTT.

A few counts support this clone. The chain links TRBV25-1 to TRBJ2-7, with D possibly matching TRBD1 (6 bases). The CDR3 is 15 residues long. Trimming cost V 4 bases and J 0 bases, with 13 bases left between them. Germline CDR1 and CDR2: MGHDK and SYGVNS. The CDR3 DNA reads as TGTGCCAGCAGTGCTCAGGGGTTGAACTCCTACGAGCAGTACTTC. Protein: CASSAQGLNSYEQYF.

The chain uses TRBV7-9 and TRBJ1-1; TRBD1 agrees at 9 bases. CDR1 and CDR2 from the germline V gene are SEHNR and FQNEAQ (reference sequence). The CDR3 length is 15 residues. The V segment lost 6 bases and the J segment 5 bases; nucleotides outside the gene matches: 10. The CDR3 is CASRDSGTGWTEAFF. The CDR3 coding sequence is TGTGCCAGCAGGGATTCCGGGACAGGGTGGACTGAAGCTTTCTTT.

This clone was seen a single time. This chain's CDR3 is CASSYSRAGWNTEAFF. CDR3 DNA: TGTGCCAGCAGTTACTCGAGAGCAGGTTGGAACACTGAAGCTTTCTTT. V gene TRBV6-5 combines with J gene TRBJ1-1; the D is unclear. Between the trimmed V and J ends, which lost 0 bases and 1 base, there was a span of 12 bases. CDR3 length: 16 residues. CDR1 is MNHEY, CDR2 SVGAGI, per germline.

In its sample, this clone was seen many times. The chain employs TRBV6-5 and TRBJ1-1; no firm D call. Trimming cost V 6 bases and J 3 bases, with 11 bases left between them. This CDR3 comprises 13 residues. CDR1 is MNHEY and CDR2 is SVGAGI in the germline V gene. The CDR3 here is CASSPHKDTEAFF. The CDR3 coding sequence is TGTGCCAGCAGCCCCCACAAGGACACTGAAGCTTTCTTT.

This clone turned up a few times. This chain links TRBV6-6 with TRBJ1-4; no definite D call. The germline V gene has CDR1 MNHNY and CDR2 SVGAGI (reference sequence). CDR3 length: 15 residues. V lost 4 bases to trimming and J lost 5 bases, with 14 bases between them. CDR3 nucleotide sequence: TGTGCCAGCAGTTCCGCTTCGACCTGGAATGAAAAACTGTTTTTT. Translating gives CASSSASTWNEKLFF.

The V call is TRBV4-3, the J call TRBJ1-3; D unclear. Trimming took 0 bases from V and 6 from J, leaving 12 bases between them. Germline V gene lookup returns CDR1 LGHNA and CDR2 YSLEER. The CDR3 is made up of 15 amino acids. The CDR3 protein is CASSQDSEQTNTIYF. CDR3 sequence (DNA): TGCGCCAGCAGCCAAGATTCCGAACAGACAAACACCATATATTTT.

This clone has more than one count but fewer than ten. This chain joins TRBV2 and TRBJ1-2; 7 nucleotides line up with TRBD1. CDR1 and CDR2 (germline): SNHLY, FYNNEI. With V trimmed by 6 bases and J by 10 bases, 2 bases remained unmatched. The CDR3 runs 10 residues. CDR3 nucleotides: TGTGCCAGCAGGGGACAGTTCTACACCTTC. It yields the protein CASRGQFYTF.

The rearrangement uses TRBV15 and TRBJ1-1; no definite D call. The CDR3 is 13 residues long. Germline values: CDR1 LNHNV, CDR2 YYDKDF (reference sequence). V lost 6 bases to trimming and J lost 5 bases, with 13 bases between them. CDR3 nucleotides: TGTGCCACCAGGAGGGTCGGGTGGACTGAAGCTTTCTTT. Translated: CATRRVGWTEAFF.

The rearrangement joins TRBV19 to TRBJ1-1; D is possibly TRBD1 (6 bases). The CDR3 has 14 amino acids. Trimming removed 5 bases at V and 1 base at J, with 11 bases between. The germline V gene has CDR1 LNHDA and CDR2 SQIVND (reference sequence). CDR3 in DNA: TGTGCCAGTAGTTCACTGGACAGGAACACTGAAGCTTTCTTT. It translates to CASSSLDRNTEAFF.

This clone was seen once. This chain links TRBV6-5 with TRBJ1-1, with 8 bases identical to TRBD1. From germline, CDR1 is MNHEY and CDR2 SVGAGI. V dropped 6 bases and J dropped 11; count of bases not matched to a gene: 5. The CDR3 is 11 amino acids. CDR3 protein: CASRQGALAFF. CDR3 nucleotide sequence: TGTGCCAGCAGGCAGGGGGCTTTGGCTTTCTTT.

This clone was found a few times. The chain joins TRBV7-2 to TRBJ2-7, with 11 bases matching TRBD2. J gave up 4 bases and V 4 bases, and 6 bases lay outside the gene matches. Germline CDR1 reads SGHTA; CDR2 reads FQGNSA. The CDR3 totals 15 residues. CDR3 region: CASSSSGTSGYEQYF. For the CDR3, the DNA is TGTGCCAGCAGCTCGTCCGGGACTAGCGGTTACGAGCAGTACTTC.

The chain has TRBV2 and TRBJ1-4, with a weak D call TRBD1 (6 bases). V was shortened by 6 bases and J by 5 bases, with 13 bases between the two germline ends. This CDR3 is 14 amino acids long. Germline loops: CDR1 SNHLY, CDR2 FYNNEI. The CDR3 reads CASRLTGLNEKLFF. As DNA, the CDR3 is TGTGCCAGCAGACTAACAGGGTTGAATGAAAAACTGTTTTTT.

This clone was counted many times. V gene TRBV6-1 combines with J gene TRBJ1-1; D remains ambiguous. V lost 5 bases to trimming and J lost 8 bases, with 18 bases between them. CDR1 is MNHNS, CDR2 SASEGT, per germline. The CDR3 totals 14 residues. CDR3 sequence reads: CASSHIIPDPEAFF. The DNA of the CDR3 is TGTGCCAGCAGTCACATCATCCCCGACCCCGAAGCTTTCTTT.

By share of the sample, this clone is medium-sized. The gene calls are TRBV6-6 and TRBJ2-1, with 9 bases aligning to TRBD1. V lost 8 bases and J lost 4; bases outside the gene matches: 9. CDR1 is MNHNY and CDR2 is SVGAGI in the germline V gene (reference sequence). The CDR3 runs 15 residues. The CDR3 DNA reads TGTGCCAGCGCCTATCCAGGACAGGGGTACAATGAGCAGTTCTTC. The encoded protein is CASAYPGQGYNEQFF.

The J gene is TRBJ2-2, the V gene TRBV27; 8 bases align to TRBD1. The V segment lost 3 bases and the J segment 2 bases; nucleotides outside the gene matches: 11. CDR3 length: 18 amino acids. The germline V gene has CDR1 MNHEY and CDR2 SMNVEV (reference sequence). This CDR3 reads CASSFDADREVNTGELFF. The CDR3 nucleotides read TGTGCCAGCAGTTTTGACGCGGACAGGGAAGTCAACACCGGGGAGCTGTTTTTT.

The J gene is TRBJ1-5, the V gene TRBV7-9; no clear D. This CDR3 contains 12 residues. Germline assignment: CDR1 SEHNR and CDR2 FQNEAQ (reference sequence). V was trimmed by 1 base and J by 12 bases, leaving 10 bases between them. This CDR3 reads CASSLETSNQHF. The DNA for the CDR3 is TGTGCCAGCAGCTTAGAGACTTCTAACCAGCATTTT.